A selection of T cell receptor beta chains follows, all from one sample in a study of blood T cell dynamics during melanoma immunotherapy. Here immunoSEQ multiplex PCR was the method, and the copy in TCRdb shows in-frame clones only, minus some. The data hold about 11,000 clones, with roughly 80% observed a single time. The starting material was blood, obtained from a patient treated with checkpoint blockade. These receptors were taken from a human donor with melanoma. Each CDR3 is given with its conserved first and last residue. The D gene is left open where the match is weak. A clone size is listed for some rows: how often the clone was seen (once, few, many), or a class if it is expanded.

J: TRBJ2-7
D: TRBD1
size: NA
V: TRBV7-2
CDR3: CASSPGQVISYEQYF
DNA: TGTGCCAGCAGCCCCGGACAGGTCATCTCCTACGAGCAGTACTTC

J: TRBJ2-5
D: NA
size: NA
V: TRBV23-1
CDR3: CARTGARETQYF
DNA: TGCGCCAGGACAGGCGCCCGGGAGACCCAGTACTTC

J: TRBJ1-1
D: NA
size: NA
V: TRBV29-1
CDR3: CSVCQGLDTEAFF
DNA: TGCAGCGTTTGCCAGGGGCTGGACACTGAAGCTTTCTTT

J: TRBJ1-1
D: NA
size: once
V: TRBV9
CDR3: CASSVGVGGANTEAFF
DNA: TGTGCCAGCAGCGTAGGTGTCGGGGGGGCTAACACTGAAGCTTTCTTT

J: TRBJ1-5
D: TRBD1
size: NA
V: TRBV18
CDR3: CASSPGQQNQPQHF
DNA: TGTGCCAGCTCCCCGGGACAGCAAAATCAGCCCCAGCATTTT

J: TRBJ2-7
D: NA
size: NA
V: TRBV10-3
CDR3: CAISGTGPPSYEQYF
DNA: TGTGCCATCAGTGGTACGGGACCCCCCTCCTACGAGCAGTACTTC

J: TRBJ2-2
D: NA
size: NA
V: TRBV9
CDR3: CASSVARSGELFF
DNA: TGTGCCAGCAGCGTAGCTAGGTCCGGGGAGCTGTTTTTT

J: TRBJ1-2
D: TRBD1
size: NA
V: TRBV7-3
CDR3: CASSKLTGTGALSF
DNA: TGTGCCAGCAGCAAACTGACCGGGACAGGGGCCCTGTCCTTC

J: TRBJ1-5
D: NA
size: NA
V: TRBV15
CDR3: CATSRVGRSNQPQHF
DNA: TGTGCCACCAGCAGAGTGGGGAGGAGCAATCAGCCCCAGCATTTT

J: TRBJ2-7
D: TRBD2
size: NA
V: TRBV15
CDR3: CATSRGASGSYEQYF
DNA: TGTGCCACCAGCAGAGGGGCTAGCGGCTCCTACGAGCAGTACTTC

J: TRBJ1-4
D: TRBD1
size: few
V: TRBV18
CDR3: CASSRGPNEKLFF
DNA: TGTGCCAGCTCCAGGGGGCCTAATGAAAAACTGTTTTTT

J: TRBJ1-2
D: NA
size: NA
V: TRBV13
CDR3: CASSRRGARSNGYTF
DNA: TGTGCCAGCAGCCGCCGCGGGGCGCGGAGTAATGGCTACACCTTC

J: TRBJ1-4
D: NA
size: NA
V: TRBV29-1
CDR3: CSVPTGEKLFF
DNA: TGCAGCGTCCCGACAGGTGAAAAACTGTTTTTT

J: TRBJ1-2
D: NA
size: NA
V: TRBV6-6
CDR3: CASSYRAYYGYTF
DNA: TGTGCCAGCAGTTACAGAGCCTACTATGGCTACACCTTC

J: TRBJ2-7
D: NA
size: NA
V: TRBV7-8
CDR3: CASSLSDRPSSYEQYF
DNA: TGTGCCAGCAGCCTTTCTGACAGGCCGAGCTCCTACGAGCAGTACTTC

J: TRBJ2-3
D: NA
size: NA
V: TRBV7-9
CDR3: CASSPRGITTDTQYF
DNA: TGTGCCAGCAGCCCCCGAGGGATTACGACAGATACGCAGTATTTT

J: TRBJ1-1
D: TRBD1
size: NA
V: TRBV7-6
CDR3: CASSRTGERGTEAFF
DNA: TGTGCCAGCAGCCGGACAGGGGAGCGGGGCACTGAAGCTTTCTTT

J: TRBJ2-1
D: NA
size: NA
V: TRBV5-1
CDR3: CASSSGTTSYNEQFF
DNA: TGCGCCAGCAGCTCCGGGACCACCTCCTACAATGAGCAGTTCTTC

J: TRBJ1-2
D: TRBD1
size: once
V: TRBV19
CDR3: CASDARQGFGYTF
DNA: TGTGCCAGTGACGCCCGACAGGGGTTTGGCTACACCTTC

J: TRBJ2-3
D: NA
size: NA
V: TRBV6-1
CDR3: CASSEDPSTDTQYF
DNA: TGTGCCAGCAGTGAAGACCCGAGCACAGATACGCAGTATTTT

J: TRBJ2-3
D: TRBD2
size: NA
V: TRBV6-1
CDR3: CASSPREVGTDTQYF
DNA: TGTGCCAGCAGCCCGCGGGAGGTCGGCACAGATACGCAGTATTTT

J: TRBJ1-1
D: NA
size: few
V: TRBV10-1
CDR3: CASSEIWGQAFF
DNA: TGCGCCAGCAGTGAGATCTGGGGTCAAGCTTTCTTT

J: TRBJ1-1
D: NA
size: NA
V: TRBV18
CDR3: CASRGGQNTEAFF
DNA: TGTGCCAGCCGGGGGGGACAGAACACTGAAGCTTTCTTT

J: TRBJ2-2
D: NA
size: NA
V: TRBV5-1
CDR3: CASSLTVGRVAGELFF
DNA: TGCGCCAGCAGCTTGACGGTCGGCAGGGTCGCCGGGGAGCTGTTTTTT

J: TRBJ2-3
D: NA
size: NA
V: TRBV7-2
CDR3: CASSLSNGADTQYF
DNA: TGTGCCAGCAGCTTAAGCAACGGGGCAGATACGCAGTATTTT

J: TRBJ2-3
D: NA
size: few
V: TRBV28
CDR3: CASQKRGTDTQYF
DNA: TGTGCCAGCCAGAAGCGCGGAACAGATACGCAGTATTTT

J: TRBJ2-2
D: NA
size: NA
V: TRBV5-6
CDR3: CASSFQGTGELFF
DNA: TGTGCCAGCAGCTTTCAGGGCACCGGGGAGCTGTTTTTT

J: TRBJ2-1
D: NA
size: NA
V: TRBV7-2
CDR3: CASSSFGTSSYNEQFF
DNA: TGTGCCAGCAGCTCCTTCGGGACATCTTCCTACAATGAGCAGTTCTTC

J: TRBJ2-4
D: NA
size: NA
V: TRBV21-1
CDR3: CASSKDGLNIQYF
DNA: TGTGCCAGCAGCAAAGATGGCTTAAACATTCAGTACTTC

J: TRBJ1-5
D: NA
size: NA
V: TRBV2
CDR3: CASSARTTYDQPQHF
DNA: TGTGCCAGCAGTGCAAGGACCACTTATGATCAGCCCCAGCATTTT

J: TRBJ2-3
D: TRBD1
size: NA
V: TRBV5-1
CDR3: CASSSGQVTDTQYF
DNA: TGCGCCAGCAGCTCCGGACAGGTAACAGATACGCAGTATTTT

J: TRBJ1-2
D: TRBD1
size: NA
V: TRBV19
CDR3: CASSIGRDRPNYGYTF
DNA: TGTGCCAGTAGTATAGGAAGGGACAGGCCTAACTATGGCTACACCTTC

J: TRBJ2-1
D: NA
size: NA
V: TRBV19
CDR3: CASSPLGSYNEQFF
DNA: TGTGCCAGTAGCCCACTTGGCTCCTACAATGAGCAGTTCTTC

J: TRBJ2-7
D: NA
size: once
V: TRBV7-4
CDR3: CASSLGVGFGSYEQYF
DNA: TGTGCCAGCAGCTTAGGTGTTGGGTTCGGCTCCTACGAGCAGTACTTC

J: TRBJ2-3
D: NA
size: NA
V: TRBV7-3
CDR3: CASSLDRTSTDTQYF
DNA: TGTGCCAGCAGCCTAGATCGGACTAGCACAGATACGCAGTATTTT

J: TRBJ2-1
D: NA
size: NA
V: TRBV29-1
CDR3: CSVVPGADEQFF
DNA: TGCAGCGTTGTACCGGGGGCGGATGAGCAGTTCTTC

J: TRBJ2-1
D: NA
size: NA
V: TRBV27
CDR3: CASSLGAIYEQFF
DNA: TGTGCCAGCAGTTTAGGGGCCATCTATGAGCAGTTCTTC

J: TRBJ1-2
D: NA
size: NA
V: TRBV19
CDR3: CASSIQDGTYGYTF
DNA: TGTGCCAGTAGTATTCAGGACGGCACCTATGGCTACACCTTC

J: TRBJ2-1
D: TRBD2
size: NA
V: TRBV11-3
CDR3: CASSRLAGDNEQFF
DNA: TGTGCCAGCAGTCGACTAGCGGGGGACAATGAGCAGTTCTTC

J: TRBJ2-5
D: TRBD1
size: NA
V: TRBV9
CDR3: CASSLQGSYQETQYF
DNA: TGTGCCAGCAGCCTACAGGGGTCGTACCAAGAGACCCAGTACTTC

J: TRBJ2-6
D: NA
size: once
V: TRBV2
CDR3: CASSPRVRGSGANVLTF
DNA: TGTGCCAGCAGCCCGAGGGTCCGGGGCTCTGGGGCCAACGTCCTGACTTTC

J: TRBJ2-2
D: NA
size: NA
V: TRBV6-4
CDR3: CASSVGGETGELFF
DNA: TGTGCCAGCAGTGTGGGGGGCGAGACCGGGGAGCTGTTTTTT

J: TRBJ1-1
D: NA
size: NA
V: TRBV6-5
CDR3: CASSRRQANTEAFF
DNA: TGTGCCAGCAGTAGGAGACAGGCGAACACTGAAGCTTTCTTT

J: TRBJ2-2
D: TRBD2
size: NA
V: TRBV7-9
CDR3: CASSLAAGGPGGELFF
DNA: TGTGCCAGCAGCTTAGCAGCGGGGGGGCCAGGAGGGGAGCTGTTTTTT

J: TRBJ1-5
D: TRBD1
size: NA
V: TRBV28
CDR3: CASSSRDRGSGNQPQHF
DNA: TGTGCCAGCAGCTCCAGGGACAGGGGATCGGGCAATCAGCCCCAGCATTTT

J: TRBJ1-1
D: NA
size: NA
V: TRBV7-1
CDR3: CASSPVPGSEAFF
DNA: TGTGCCAGCAGCCCGGTCCCAGGCAGTGAAGCTTTCTTT

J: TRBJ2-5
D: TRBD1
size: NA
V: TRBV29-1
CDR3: CSVVKQGARETQYF
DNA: TGCAGCGTTGTAAAGCAGGGGGCGAGGGAGACCCAGTACTTC

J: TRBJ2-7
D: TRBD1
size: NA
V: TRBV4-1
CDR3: CASSQGQGSEEQYF
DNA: TGCGCCAGCAGCCAGGGACAGGGTTCGGAAGAGCAGTACTTC

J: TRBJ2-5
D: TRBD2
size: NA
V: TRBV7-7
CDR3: CASSLAGLAGGETQYF
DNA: TGTGCTAGCAGCTTAGCGGGACTAGCGGGAGGGGAGACCCAGTACTTC

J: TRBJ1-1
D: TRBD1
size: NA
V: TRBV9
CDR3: CASSEGDSEAFF
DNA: TGTGCCAGCAGCGAGGGGGACAGTGAAGCTTTCTTT

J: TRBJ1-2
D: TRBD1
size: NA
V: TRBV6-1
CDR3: CASRLGQGDGYTF
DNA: TGTGCCAGCCGCTTGGGACAGGGAGATGGCTACACCTTC

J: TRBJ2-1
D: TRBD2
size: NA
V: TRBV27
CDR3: CASSLEGRTSGGAGSYNEQFF
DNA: TGTGCCAGCAGTTTAGAGGGAAGGACTAGCGGGGGGGCCGGCTCCTACAATGAGCAGTTCTTC

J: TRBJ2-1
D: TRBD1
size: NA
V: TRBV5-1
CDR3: CASSLGTGLGNEQFF
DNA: TGCGCCAGCAGCTTGGGGACAGGGTTGGGCAATGAGCAGTTCTTC

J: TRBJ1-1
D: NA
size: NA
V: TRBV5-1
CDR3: CASSGQLNTEAFF
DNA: TGCGCCAGCAGTGGGCAGTTGAACACTGAAGCTTTCTTT

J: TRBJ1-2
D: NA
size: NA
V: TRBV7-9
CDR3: CASSLDGKLAGYTF
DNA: TGTGCCAGCAGCTTAGATGGGAAACTCGCTGGCTACACCTTC

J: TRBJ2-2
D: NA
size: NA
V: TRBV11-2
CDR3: CASSLGPQKAAGELFF
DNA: TGTGCCAGCAGCTTAGGTCCCCAAAAGGCCGCCGGGGAGCTGTTTTTT

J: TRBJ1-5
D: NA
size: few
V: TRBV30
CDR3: CAWSDRNQPQHF
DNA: TGTGCCTGGAGTGACCGGAATCAGCCCCAGCATTTT

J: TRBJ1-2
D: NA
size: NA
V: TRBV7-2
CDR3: CASSLAIGQRNYGYTF
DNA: TGTGCCAGCAGCTTAGCGATAGGACAGAGGAACTATGGCTACACCTTC